The 19 T cell receptor beta chains below all came from one sample that was sequenced in a study of blood T cell repertoires in COVID-19. Only in-frame clones appear in the TCRdb table, and some are missing; sequencing was by immunoSEQ multiplex PCR. The table records under 95,000 clones, approximately 79% of them present only once. Sequencing input: peripheral blood. These receptor sequences come from a man in his 70s with acute or convalescent COVID-19.

This rearrangement joins TRBV12-3 or TRBV12-4 to TRBJ2-1; 7 nucleotides agree with TRBD1. This CDR3 has 12 residues. The ends lost 5 bases at V and 12 bases at J; junction bases unmatched: 7. The CDR3 here is CASSPRQGVQFF. In nucleotides, the CDR3 is TGTGCCAGCAGTCCCCGACAGGGAGTGCAGTTCTTC.

The chain couples TRBV3-1 (or the pseudogene TRBV3-2) to TRBJ2-7; D gene unclear. The CDR3 runs to 13 residues. Looked up from germline, CDR1 is LGHDT and CDR2 is YNNKEL (reference sequence). Trimming pared 5 bases from V and 3 bases from J, leaving 11 bases between. The CDR3 DNA is TGTGCCAGCAGCTTGACTGATTTCTACGAGCAGTACTTC. It is translated as CASSLTDFYEQYF.

This clone showed up just a few times. This chain uses TRBV19 with TRBJ2-3; a weak D match, TRBD2 (5 bases). CDR1 is LNHDA, CDR2 SQIVND, per germline (reference sequence). There are 16 residues in the CDR3. Trimming took 1 base from V and 3 from J, leaving 14 bases between them. CDR3 coding DNA: TGTGCCAGTAGTATAGGAGGGTTCACTTCGACAGATACGCAGTATTTT. Amino acid sequence: CASSIGGFTSTDTQYF.

The V call is TRBV6-1, the J call TRBJ1-2, with 12 bases fitting TRBD1. V lost 4 bases to trimming and J lost 6 bases; unmatched junction nucleotides: 9. The V gene's germline CDR1 is MNHNS and CDR2 SASEGT. The CDR3 consists of 16 residues. CDR3 DNA sequence: TGTGCCAGCAGTGGACGGGACAGGGGGCCATTGGATGGCTACACCTTC. It is translated as CASSGRDRGPLDGYTF.

The CDR3 loop reads CASSQVAGGSREQFF. The CDR3 bases are TGTGCCAGCAGCCAAGTAGCGGGGGGGTCAAGGGAGCAGTTCTTC. This chain joins TRBV3-1 (or the pseudogene TRBV3-2) and TRBJ2-1; 11 bases agree with TRBD2. Germline CDR1 reads LGHDT; CDR2 reads YNNKEL (reference sequence). V shed 1 base, J shed 10 bases, and the junction held 6 bases outside the gene matches. This CDR3 is 15 amino acids long.

The chain recombines TRBV2 with TRBJ2-5; no clear D. V gave up 2 bases and J gave up 1 base, with 5 bases separating them. CDR3 length equals 13 residues. Per the germline V gene, CDR1 is SNHLY and CDR2 is FYNNEI. CDR3 amino acids: CASSEIGQETQYF. The CDR3, as DNA: TGTGCCAGCAGTGAAATCGGCCAAGAGACCCAGTACTTC.

The chain combines TRBV19 with TRBJ2-4; the D gene is possibly TRBD1 (6 bases). V was pared by 5 bases and J by 6 bases, with 14 bases between. Germline V CDR1 and CDR2: LNHDA, SQIVND (reference sequence). The CDR3 runs to 14 residues. The CDR3 bases are TGTGCCAGTAGTGAGCAGGGGCCCCCAAACATTCAGTACTTC. This gives the protein CASSEQGPPNIQYF.

The rearrangement uses TRBV6-5 and TRBJ2-7; D unresolved. The ends were cut back, 7 bases at V and 2 bases at J, with 12 bases in the middle. Germline CDR1 MNHEY, CDR2 SVGAGI. The CDR3 has 13 amino acids. Written as DNA, the CDR3 is TGTGCCAGCACCCTGACTCGTCCCTACGAGCAGTACTTC. Amino acid sequence: CASTLTRPYEQYF.

The CDR3 loop reads CASSLGQGADYGYTF. CDR3 DNA: TGTGCCAGCAGCTTGGGGCAGGGGGCGGACTATGGCTACACCTTC. The chain combines TRBV5-5 with TRBJ1-2, with 8 bases lining up with TRBD1. V lost 0 bases and J lost 3; bases outside the gene matches: 4. The CDR3 spans 15 residues. Germline loops: CDR1 SGHKS, CDR2 YYEKEE (reference sequence).

The sample holds a few counts of this clone. V and J are TRBV10-3 and TRBJ2-7; 7 nucleotides match TRBD2. V shed 7 bases and J 7 bases; nucleotides not matched to a gene: 4. This CDR3 is built from 11 residues. The V gene's germline CDR1 is ENHRY and CDR2 SYGVKD. In nucleotides, the CDR3 is TGTGCCATCACCCCCGGGGGGGAGCAGTACTTC. Translation gives CAITPGGEQYF.

The rearrangement joins TRBV12-3 or TRBV12-4 to TRBJ1-1; TRBD1 aligns across 8 bases. The V segment lost 6 bases and the J segment 5 bases; nucleotides outside the gene matches: 2. The CDR3 consists of 12 residues. Here the CDR3 reads CASRRQGTEAFF. The CDR3 DNA reads as TGTGCCAGCAGGCGACAGGGGACTGAAGCTTTCTTT.

This sequence joins TRBV10-3 and TRBJ1-4; 8 bases match TRBD1. The CDR3 has 12 residues. V dropped 10 bases and J dropped 4; count of bases not matched to a gene: 2. Per germline, CDR1 ENHRY and CDR2 SYGVKD. The CDR3 loop reads CATGQGNEKLFF. CDR3 coding DNA: TGTGCCACCGGACAGGGTAATGAAAAACTGTTTTTT.

V gene TRBV3-1 (or the pseudogene TRBV3-2) combines with J gene TRBJ1-6, with 7 bases matching TRBD1. This CDR3 is 14 amino acids long. V trimming: 1 base; J trimming: 14 bases; junction bases outside the gene matches: 8. Germline V gene data show CDR1 as LGHDT and CDR2 as YNNKEL (reference sequence). The CDR3, as DNA: TGTGCCAGCAGCCAAGTAGGGACAGAGTTCACCCTCCACTTT. Amino acid sequence: CASSQVGTEFTLHF.

The CDR3 DNA is TGCGCCAGCAGCTTGGGAGGGGGCAGAAACACCATATATTTT. It is translated as CASSLGGGRNTIYF. The rearrangement joins TRBV5-1 to TRBJ1-3, with TRBD1 matching over 7 bases. CDR1 and CDR2 (germline): SGHRS, YFSETQ. After removal of 0 bases from V and 5 bases from J, the junction contained 2 bases not matched to a gene. This CDR3 has 14 amino acids.

This clone was observed a few times. J is TRBJ2-7 and V is TRBV7-2, with D maybe TRBD2 (6 bases). Trimming cost V 5 bases and J 5 bases, with 16 bases left between them. CDR1 and CDR2 (germline): SGHTA, FQGNSA. This CDR3 is 14 amino acids long. CDR3 loop: CASSPGPRGDEQYF. DNA for the CDR3: TGTGCCAGCAGCCCTGGGCCGCGGGGCGACGAGCAGTACTTC. The whole variable domain, filled in from reference TRBV7-2 and TRBJ2-7, reads GAGVSQSPSNKVTEKGKDVELRCDPISGHTALYWYRQSLGQGLEFLIYFQGNSAPDKSGLPSDRFSAERTGGSVSTLTIQRTQQEDSAVYLCASSPGPRGDEQYFGPGTRLTVT.

The CDR3 loop is CASSWDRGVYQPQHF. CDR3 DNA sequence: TGTGCCAGCAGTTGGGACAGGGGGGTTTATCAGCCCCAGCATTTT. The V call is TRBV5-8, the J call TRBJ1-5; 11 nucleotides line up with TRBD1. Germline lookup yields CDR1 SGHTS and CDR2 YDEGEE. The CDR3 runs 15 residues. Losses at the gene ends were 5 bases for V and 5 bases for J; bases not matched to a gene: 6.

The CDR3 DNA reads as TGCAGTGCTAGTACATCGGGCGGGGCCTTCACAGATACGCAGTATTTT. Translating gives CSASTSGGAFTDTQYF. The rearrangement links TRBV20-1 to TRBJ2-3, with D possibly matching TRBD2 (6 bases). V lost 3 bases and J 2 bases, leaving 18 bases between the germline ends. CDR3 size: 16 residues. CDR1 and CDR2 from the germline V gene are DFQATT and SNEGSKA (reference sequence).

The chain couples TRBV5-1 to TRBJ1-1; D perhaps matches TRBD1 (6 bases). There are 14 residues in the CDR3. V was shortened by 4 bases and J by 2 bases, with 12 bases between the two germline ends. Germline CDR1 is SGHRS and CDR2 is YFSETQ. CDR3 bases: TGCGCCAGCAGCCCTGGGACATCAAACACTGAAGCTTTCTTT. It codes for CASSPGTSNTEAFF.

This clone came up a few times. The chain combines TRBV19 with TRBJ1-2, with D uncertain. CDR3 length equals 16 residues. CDR1 is LNHDA, CDR2 SQIVND, per germline (reference sequence). The V end lost 8 bases, the J end lost 4 bases, and 23 bases lay between the germline ends. The CDR3 protein is CASFAGSPGRSYGYTF. CDR3 sequence (DNA): TGTGCCAGTTTTGCCGGGTCTCCCGGAAGAAGCTATGGCTACACCTTC.